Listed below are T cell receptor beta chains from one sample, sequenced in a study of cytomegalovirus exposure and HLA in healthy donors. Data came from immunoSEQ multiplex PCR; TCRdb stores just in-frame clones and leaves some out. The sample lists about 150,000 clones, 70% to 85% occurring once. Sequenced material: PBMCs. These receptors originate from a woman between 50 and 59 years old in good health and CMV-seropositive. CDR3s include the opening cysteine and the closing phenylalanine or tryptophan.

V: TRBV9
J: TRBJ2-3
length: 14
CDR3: CASSIAGGTDTQYF

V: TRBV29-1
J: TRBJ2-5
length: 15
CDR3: CSAEEGGGVDETQYF

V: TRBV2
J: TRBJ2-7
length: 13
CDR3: CASSNSGSWEQYF

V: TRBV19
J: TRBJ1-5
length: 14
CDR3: CASSIRGGDQPQHF

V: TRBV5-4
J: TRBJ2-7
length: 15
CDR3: CASSFPGQGSYEQYF

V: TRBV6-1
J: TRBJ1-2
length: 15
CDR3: CASSERRDALFGYTF

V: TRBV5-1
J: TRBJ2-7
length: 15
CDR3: CASSEGGGAGYEQYF

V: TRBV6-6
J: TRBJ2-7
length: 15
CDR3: CASSNVGTGAHEQYF

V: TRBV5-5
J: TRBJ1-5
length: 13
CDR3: CASSFLSNQPQHF

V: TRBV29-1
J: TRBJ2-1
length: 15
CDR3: CSVISVVSTYNEQFF

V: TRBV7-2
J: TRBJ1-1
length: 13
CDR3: CASSLGSRTEAFF

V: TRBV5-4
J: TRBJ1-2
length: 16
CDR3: CASSLGQGTFSYGYTF

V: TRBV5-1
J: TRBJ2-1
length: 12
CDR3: CASSFSHNEQFF

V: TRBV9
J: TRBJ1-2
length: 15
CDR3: CASSVAVTTNYGYTF

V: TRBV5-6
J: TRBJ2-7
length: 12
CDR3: CASRAGSREQYF

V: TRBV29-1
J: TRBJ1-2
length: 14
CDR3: CSVEETTGHYGYTF

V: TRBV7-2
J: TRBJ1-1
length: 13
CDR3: CASSFGGVSEAFF

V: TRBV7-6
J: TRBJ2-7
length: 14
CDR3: CASSNGQGDYEQYF

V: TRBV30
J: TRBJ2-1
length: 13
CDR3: CAWIGTPGNEQFF

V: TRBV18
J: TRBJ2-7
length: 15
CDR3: CASSLNRGEWPEQYF

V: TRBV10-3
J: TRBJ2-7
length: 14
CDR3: CAISDGRETREQYF

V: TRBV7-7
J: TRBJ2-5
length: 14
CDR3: CASSSVAVGETQYF

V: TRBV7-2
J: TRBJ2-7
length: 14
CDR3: CASSQRGVNYEQYF

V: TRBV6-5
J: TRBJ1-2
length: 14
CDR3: CASSYDLGQPAYTF

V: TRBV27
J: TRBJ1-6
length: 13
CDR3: CASRLDGNSPLHF

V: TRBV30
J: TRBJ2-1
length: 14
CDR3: CAWSALDRDNEQFF

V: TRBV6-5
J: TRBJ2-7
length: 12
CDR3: CASSYAGNEQYF

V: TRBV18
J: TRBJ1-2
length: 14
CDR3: CASSPQGIEGGYTF

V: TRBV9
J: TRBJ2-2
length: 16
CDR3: CASSSLAGDNTGELFF

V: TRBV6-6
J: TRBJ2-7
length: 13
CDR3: CASRETGTYEQYF

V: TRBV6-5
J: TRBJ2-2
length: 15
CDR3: CASKGQGRYTGELFF

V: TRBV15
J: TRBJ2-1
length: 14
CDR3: CATSRDTDYNEQFF

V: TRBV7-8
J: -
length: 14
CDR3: CASSPRDRGSEQYF

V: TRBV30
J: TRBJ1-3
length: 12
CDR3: CARGSSGNTIYF

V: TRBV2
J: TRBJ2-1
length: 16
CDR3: CASSTFGGGALNEQFF

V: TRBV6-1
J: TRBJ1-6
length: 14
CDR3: CASSSQRQSSPLHF

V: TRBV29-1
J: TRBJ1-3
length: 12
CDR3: CSAQGTGNTIYF

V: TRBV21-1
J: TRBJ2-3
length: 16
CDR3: CASSKGASGGADTQYF

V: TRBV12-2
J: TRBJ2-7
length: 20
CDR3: CASRLLTATPLQGVSDEQYF

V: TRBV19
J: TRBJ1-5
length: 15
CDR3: CASSDQGAGNQPQHF

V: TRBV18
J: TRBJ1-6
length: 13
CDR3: CASSPDSNSPLHF

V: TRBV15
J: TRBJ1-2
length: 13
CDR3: CATSGDRNYGYTF

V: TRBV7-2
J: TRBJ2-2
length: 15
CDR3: CASSLASGGSGELFF

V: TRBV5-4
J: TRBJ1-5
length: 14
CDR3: CASSLNGQSQPQHF

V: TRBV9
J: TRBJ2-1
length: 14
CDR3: CASSVLAGGNEQFF

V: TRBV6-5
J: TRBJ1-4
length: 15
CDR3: CASSRNRASNEKLFF

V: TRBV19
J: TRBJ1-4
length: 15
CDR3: CASSLGRDSDEKLFF

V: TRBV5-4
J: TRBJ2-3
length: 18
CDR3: CASSQNARLAGGQDTQYF

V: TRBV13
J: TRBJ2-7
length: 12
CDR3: CATAGEEGKQYF